These T cell receptor beta chains were read from a single sample in a study of T-cell memory formation after mild COVID-19. Each CDR3 protein is one row after TCRdb ran MiXCR on the 5' RACE reads. The sample shows about 45,000 distinct CDR3 sequences, nearly 9.5% of them seen only once. The sequencing input was PBMCs or a T cell subset sorted from them (not recorded which). The source of these receptors is an adult woman who had mild COVID-19 (a few samples of this study predate the infection). Cell type and time point are not known. CDR3s include the opening cysteine and the closing phenylalanine or tryptophan. D genes are given only for firm matches. A clone size is listed for some rows: how often the clone was seen (once, few, many), or a class if it is expanded.

j_call v_call d_call clone_size cdr3_nt cdr3_aa
TRBJ2-2 TRBV6-1 - - TGTGCCAGCAGTGGAACAGGGTTCAGCGGGGAGCTGTTTTTT CASSGTGFSGELFF
TRBJ1-2 TRBV7-9 TRBD1 - TGTGCCAGCAGCTTAAGCCAGGGGGCCGGCTACACCTTC CASSLSQGAGYTF
TRBJ1-5 TRBV12-3/TRBV12-4 - few TGTGCCAGCAGTTTAAGGCGGACCAATCAGCCCCAGCATTTT CASSLRRTNQPQHF
TRBJ2-7 TRBV30 - - TGTGCCTACCTCCGGTCCGGCGGGACTTCCTACGAGCAGTACTTC CAYLRSGGTSYEQYF
TRBJ2-3 TRBV23-1 - - TGCGCCAGCAATAGGGCAGGGCGCCCTCCTGGAACAGATACGCAGTATTTT CASNRAGRPPGTDTQYF
TRBJ1-1 TRBV11-3 - once TGTGCCAGCAGCCCACAGGTGGGCACTGAAGCTTTCTTT CASSPQVGTEAFF
TRBJ1-1 TRBV6-6 - many TGTGCCAGCAGCGACGGACAGAACACTGAAGCTTTCTTT CASSDGQNTEAFF
TRBJ1-2 TRBV14 - - TGTGCCAGCAGCACCACGAGGGCCGGCTACACCTTC CASSTTRAGYTF
TRBJ2-7 TRBV20-1 TRBD1 many TGCAGTGCTAGAGATGGGCACAGGGGCCACGAGCAGTACTTC CSARDGHRGHEQYF
TRBJ2-7 TRBV7-8 - few TGTGCCAGCAGCTTAGCATCCGGCAGCTCCTACGAGCAGTACTTC CASSLASGSSYEQYF
TRBJ2-7 TRBV3-1 - medium-sized TGTGCCAGCAGTGTCGGGTTTACAGGGCCCTACGAGCAGTACTTC CASSVGFTGPYEQYF
TRBJ1-1 TRBV10-3 - few TGTGCCATCCGAGCGACTGGGAACACTGAAGCTTTCTTT CAIRATGNTEAFF
TRBJ2-6 TRBV5-1 - few TGCGCCAGCAGCTTGGCGTATTCTGGGGCCAACGTCCTGACTTTC CASSLAYSGANVLTF
TRBJ1-5 TRBV6-6 TRBD1 many TGTGCCAGCACAGTGACAGGGGAAGGGAGCAATCAGCCCCAGCATTTT CASTVTGEGSNQPQHF
TRBJ2-3 TRBV4-2 - few TGTGCCAGCAGCCTTTTAGCGGTTGGGACGACAGATACGCAGTATTTT CASSLLAVGTTDTQYF
TRBJ2-7 TRBV18 TRBD1 few TGTGCCAGCTCACCGCGGCGGACAGGCTCCTCCTACGAGCAGTACTTC CASSPRRTGSSYEQYF
TRBJ2-3 TRBV6-5 - few TGTGCCAGCAGTTACTTTGCTGGCACAGATACGCAGTATTTT CASSYFAGTDTQYF
TRBJ2-3 TRBV3-1 TRBD2 medium-sized TGTGCCAGCAAGTTAACTAGCGGGTACACAGATACGCAGTATTTT CASKLTSGYTDTQYF
TRBJ2-7 TRBV7-9 - - TGTGCCAGCAGCTCCCGCGGGGACGACCCCTACGAGCAGTACTTC CASSSRGDDPYEQYF
TRBJ2-2 TRBV27 - few TGTGCCAGCAGTTTGGGGTCTAAGGACGGGGAGCTGTTTTTT CASSLGSKDGELFF
TRBJ2-3 TRBV20-1 TRBD2 few TGCAGTGCAAGACTTGCCGGGGGGGCCAGCACAGATACGCAGTATTTT CSARLAGGASTDTQYF
TRBJ1-5 TRBV14 - few TGTGCCAGCAGCCAAGAAAGTAATCAGCCCCAGCATTTT CASSQESNQPQHF
TRBJ2-7 TRBV12-3/TRBV12-4 - - TGTGCCAGCAACTATAATCTAGCACTCGAGCAGTACTTC CASNYNLALEQYF
TRBJ2-1 TRBV6-2/TRBV6-3 TRBD2 few TGTGCCAGCAGTTACTCCGGGAGGTACCTGAGCTCCTACAATGAGCAGTTCTTC CASSYSGRYLSSYNEQFF
TRBJ2-2 TRBV6-5 - few TGTGCCAGCAGTTACTCAAGGCGGGGTGCCCGGACCGGGGAGCTGTTTTTT CASSYSRRGARTGELFF
TRBJ1-1 TRBV7-2 - - TGTGCCAGCAGCTTACCGGACAAGGTCAAGAGGGTGAACACTGAAGCTTTCTTT CASSLPDKVKRVNTEAFF
TRBJ1-6 TRBV5-1 - many TGCGCCAGCAGCTTGAGGACCGGGGGGAATTCACCCCTCCACTTT CASSLRTGGNSPLHF